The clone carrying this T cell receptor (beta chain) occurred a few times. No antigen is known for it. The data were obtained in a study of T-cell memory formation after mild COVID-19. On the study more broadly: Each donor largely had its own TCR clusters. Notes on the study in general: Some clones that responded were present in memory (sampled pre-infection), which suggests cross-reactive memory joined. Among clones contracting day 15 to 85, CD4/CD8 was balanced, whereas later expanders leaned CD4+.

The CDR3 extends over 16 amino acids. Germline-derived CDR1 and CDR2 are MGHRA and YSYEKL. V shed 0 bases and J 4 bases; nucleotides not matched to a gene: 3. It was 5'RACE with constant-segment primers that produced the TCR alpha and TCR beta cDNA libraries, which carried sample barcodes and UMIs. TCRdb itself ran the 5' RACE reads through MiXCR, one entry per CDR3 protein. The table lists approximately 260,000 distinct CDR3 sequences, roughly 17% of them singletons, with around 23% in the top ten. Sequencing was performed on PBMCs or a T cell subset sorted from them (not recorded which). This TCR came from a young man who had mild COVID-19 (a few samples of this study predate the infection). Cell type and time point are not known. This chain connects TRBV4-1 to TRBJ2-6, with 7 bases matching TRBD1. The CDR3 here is CASSQEGGVGANVLTF. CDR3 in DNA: TGCGCCAGCAGCCAAGAAGGGGGCGTAGGGGCCAACGTCCTGACTTTC.